Sequencing of this TCR beta chain was carried out in a study of blood T cell repertoires in COVID-19 (TCRdb year 2020). A note on the overall study: Collaborator samples came from the United States, Italy and Spain and covered acute and convalescent phases of COVID-19. The prospective study material was composed of cDNA or gDNA derived from T cells, B-cell-depleted T cells, or PBMCs. The dataset comprised deeply sampled blood TCRbeta repertoires from subjects exposed to, actively infected with, or recovered from COVID-19. The repertoires were released in a freely available public database intended as a resource for research on the immune response to SARS-CoV-2. The samples were drawn from the first 160 participants of the ongoing ImmuneRACE study and from roughly 1,300 subjects provided by 6 global collaborators. A de-identified subject ID, COVID-19 status, age in years and sex were almost always included in the sample metadata. HLA class I and class II types, where available, came from metadata supplied by the sample provider rather than from assay-based typing. On the study overall, not on this receptor specifically: Clinical and demographic metadata were provided uncurated, with the amount varying by source and participant.

The collaborating institutions used their own protocols to collect whole blood in K2EDTA tubes. For TCRbeta analysis, collaborators shipped samples as frozen whole blood, isolated PBMCs, or DNA extracted from either of those sample types. TCRbeta CDR3 regions were amplified from genomic DNA by means of the immunoSEQ Assay, a bias-controlled multiplex PCR. Regarding the original processing steps: Within the assay, amplification of reference gene primers was used to estimate how many nucleated cells each sample contained. To quantify the absolute abundance of each unique TCRbeta CDR3 rearrangement, sequence reads were collapsed and filtered. For each sample, productive Simpson clonality was calculated by taking the square root of Simpson's diversity index across productive rearrangements. This is the immuneACCESS table as TCRdb keeps it, with only in-frame sequences that have V and J called. A part of the clones is gone; compared with another copy, unresolved V genes explain less than half, and the rest is unexplained. V and J calls and clone size come straight from that table; D and trimming were deduced from the DNA. The sample has around 9,700 clones on record, over 75% of them singletons. The ten largest account for 6% to 8% of the sample.

About this clone itself: The clone's antigen remains unknown. Base qualities are not provided; no much larger clone lies one nucleotide away.

The sequenced sample consisted of peripheral blood. This TCR was recovered from a man between 65 and 85 years old with active COVID-19.

In nucleotides, the sequence is TGCGCCAGCAGTCACGGACAGAAAATGGGAGAGCAGTACTTC. The resulting protein is CASSHGQKMGEQYF. The sequence is built from TRBV4-1 and TRBJ2-7, and possibly TRBD1, on 6 matching bases. The CDR3, cysteine through phenylalanine, is 14 amino acids long. Only the CDR3 DNA is retained, 42 bases long and in frame from the first base. CDR1 and CDR2, looked up from the germline V gene, are MGHRA and YSYEKL. The V end loses 6 bases and the J end loses 7 bases, and a stretch of 19 bases separates them.